The entry that follows covers one T cell receptor beta chain sequence. The data derive from a study of blood T cell repertoires in COVID-19. The method was immunoSEQ multiplex PCR; TCRdb's version includes in-frame clones alone and lacks a portion of them. This table holds more than 400,000 clones, about nine tenths found once. Sequenced material: PBMCs or T cells enriched from blood (not recorded which). The origin of this receptor is a woman aged 18 to 35 who had recovered from COVID-19.

DNA for the CDR3: TGTGCCAGCAGTTACTCGCAGGGGCTAGGCTACACCTTC. Encoded protein: CASSYSQGLGYTF. V usage is TRBV6-5 and J usage is TRBJ1-2; perhaps TRBD1 as D (6 bases). Germline V CDR1 and CDR2: MNHEY, SVGAGI. Trimming removed 0 bases at V and 8 bases at J, with 10 bases between. The CDR3 length is 13 residues.